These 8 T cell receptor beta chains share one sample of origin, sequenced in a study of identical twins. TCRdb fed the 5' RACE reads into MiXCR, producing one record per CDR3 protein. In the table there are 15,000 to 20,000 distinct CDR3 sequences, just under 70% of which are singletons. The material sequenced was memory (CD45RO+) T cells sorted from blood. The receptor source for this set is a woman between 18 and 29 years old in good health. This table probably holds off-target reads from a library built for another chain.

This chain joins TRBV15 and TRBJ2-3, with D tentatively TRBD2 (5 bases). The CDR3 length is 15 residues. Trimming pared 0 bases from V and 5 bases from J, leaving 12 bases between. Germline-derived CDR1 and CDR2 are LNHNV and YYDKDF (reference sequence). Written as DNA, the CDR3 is TGTGCCACCAGCAGAGATGTGGGAGTGGAAGATACGCAGTATTTT. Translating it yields CATSRDVGVEDTQYF.

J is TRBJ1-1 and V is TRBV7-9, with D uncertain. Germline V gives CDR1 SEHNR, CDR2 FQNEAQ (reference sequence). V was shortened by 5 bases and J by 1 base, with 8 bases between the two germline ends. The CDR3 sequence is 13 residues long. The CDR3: CASSSRRNTEAFF. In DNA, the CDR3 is TGTGCCAGCAGCAGTAGGAGGAACACTGAAGCTTTCTTT. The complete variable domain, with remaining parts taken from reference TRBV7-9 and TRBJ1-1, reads DTGVSQNPRHKITKRGQNVTFRCDPISEHNRLYWYRQTLGQGPEFLTYFQNEAQLEKSRLLSDRFSAERPKGSFSTLEIQRTEQGDSAMYLCASSSRRNTEAFFGQGTRLTVV.

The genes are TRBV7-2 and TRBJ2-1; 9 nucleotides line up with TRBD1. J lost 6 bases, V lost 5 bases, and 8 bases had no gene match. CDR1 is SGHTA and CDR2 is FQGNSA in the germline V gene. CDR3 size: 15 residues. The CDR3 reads CASSHRDRAFNEQFF. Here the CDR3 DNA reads TGTGCCAGCAGCCACCGGGACAGGGCTTTCAATGAGCAGTTCTTC. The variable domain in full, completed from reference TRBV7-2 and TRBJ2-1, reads GAGVSQSPSNKVTEKGKDVELRCDPISGHTALYWYRQSLGQGLEFLIYFQGNSAPDKSGLPSDRFSAERTGGSVSTLTIQRTQQEDSAVYLCASSHRDRAFNEQFFGPGTRLTVL.

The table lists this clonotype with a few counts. In DNA form, the CDR3 reads TGCAGCGTTGACGGGAGGATCACAGATACGCAGTATTTT. The encoded protein is CSVDGRITDTQYF. V and J are TRBV29-1 and TRBJ2-3; 7 positions match TRBD2. The V segment lost 3 bases and the J segment 2 bases; nucleotides outside the gene matches: 2. There are 13 residues in the CDR3. Per germline, CDR1 SQVTM and CDR2 ANQGSEA.

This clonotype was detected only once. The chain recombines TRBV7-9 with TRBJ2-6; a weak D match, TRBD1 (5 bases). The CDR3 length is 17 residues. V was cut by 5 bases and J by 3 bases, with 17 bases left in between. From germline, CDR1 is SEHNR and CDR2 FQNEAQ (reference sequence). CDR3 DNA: TGTGCCAGCAGCGCGTCAGGGTGGGTCGGTGGGGCCAACGTCCTGACTTTC. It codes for CASSASGWVGGANVLTF.

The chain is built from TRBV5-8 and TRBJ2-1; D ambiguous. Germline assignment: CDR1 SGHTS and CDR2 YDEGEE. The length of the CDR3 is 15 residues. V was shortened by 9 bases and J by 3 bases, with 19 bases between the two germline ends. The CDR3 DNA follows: TGTGCCACCCTGCACCTCCCCTCCTACTACAATGAGCAGTTCTTC. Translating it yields CATLHLPSYYNEQFF.

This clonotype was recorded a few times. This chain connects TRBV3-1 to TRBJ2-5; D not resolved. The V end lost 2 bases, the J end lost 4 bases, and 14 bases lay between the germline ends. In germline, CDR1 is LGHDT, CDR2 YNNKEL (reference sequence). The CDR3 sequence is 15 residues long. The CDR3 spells CASSQPSGVLETQYF. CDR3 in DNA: TGTGCCAGCAGCCAACCTTCTGGGGTTTTAGAGACCCAGTACTTC.

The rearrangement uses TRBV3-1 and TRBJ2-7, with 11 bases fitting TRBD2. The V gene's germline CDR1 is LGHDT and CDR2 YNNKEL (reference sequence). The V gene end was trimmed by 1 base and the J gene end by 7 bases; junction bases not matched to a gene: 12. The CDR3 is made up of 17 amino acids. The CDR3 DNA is TGTGCCAGCAGCCAAGGAGCGCTAGCGGGAGGAGCGAGTGAGCAGTACTTC. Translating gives CASSQGALAGGASEQYF.